One sample yielded the 18 T cell receptor beta chains listed below, sequenced in a study of post-analysis software for immune sequencing data. Study results and limitations: Five or six TRBV segments, TRBV5-6, TRBV5-1 and TRBV20-1 among them, were found more frequent in patients than controls.

Sequencing libraries made from TCR beta cDNA carried unique molecular identifiers. TCRdb reprocessed the PCR reads with MiXCR, giving one entry per CDR3 protein. The sample includes approximately 770,000 distinct CDR3 sequences, roughly 50% of them seen just once. No antigens are known for them. Sequencing used blood. These receptors were obtained from a girl aged 5 to 17 with multiple sclerosis.

This chain links TRBV28 with TRBJ2-5, with D uncertain. Germline CDR1 MDHEN, CDR2 SYDVKM. Trimming shortened V by 6 bases and J by 4 bases, and 12 bases separated the two germline ends. CDR3 length equals 13 residues. CDR3 sequence: CASSFQSRETQYF. The CDR3 DNA reads TGTGCCAGCAGCTTCCAGTCCCGAGAGACCCAGTACTTC.

V usage is TRBV12-3 or TRBV12-4 and J usage is TRBJ1-6, with 7 nucleotides matching TRBD1. The CDR3 spans 14 residues. After removal of 4 bases from V and 7 bases from J, the junction contained 4 bases not matched to a gene. The CDR3 coding sequence is TGTGCCAGCAGTTGGAACAGGGGAAATTCACCCCTCCACTTT. Translation: CASSWNRGNSPLHF.

The CDR3 sequence is CASSPKRRVSYEQYF. The CDR3 coding sequence is TGTGCCAGCAGCCCGAAGCGAAGAGTCTCCTACGAGCAGTACTTC. This rearrangement joins TRBV7-9 to TRBJ2-7; D gene unclear. The CDR3 covers 15 residues. V lost 5 bases, J lost 0 bases, and 14 bases lay in between. CDR1 SEHNR and CDR2 FQNEAQ come from the germline V gene (reference sequence).

This rearrangement joins TRBV6-5 to TRBJ2-3; 13 bases align to TRBD2. The CDR3 has 21 amino acids. CDR1 and CDR2 from the germline V gene are MNHEY and SVGAGI. J lost 1 base, V lost 2 bases, and 15 bases had no gene match. This CDR3 reads CASSYGALTSGRARGTDTQYF. The CDR3 DNA reads as TGTGCCAGCAGTTACGGGGCCCTAACTAGCGGGAGGGCCCGGGGCACAGATACGCAGTATTTT.

The chain carries TRBV5-5 and TRBJ1-1; 8 nucleotides line up with TRBD1. The germline CDR1 and CDR2 sequences are SGHKS and YYEKEE (reference sequence). After removal of 4 bases from V and 0 bases from J, the junction contained 14 bases not matched to a gene. CDR3 length equals 18 residues. The DNA of the CDR3 is TGTGCCAGCAGCCCGGGGGACAGGCTGGGGTTGATGAACACTGAAGCTTTCTTT. Amino acid sequence: CASSPGDRLGLMNTEAFF.

The chain has TRBV20-1 and TRBJ2-5; 8 nucleotides agree with TRBD2. The DNA end is a closer match to TRBJ2-7, so the J assignment may be wrong. The CDR3 is made up of 12 amino acids. Germline V gene lookup returns CDR1 DFQATT and CDR2 SNEGSKA (reference sequence). CDR3 sequence reads: CSFSGRASEQYF. In DNA form, the CDR3 reads TGCAGCTTCAGCGGGAGAGCCTCCGAGCAGTACTTC.

The rearrangement uses TRBV6-5 and TRBJ2-1; D is possibly TRBD1 or TRBD2 (6 bases each). V shed 6 bases and J shed 7 bases, with 16 bases lying between them. The CDR3 runs 14 residues. The germline V gene encodes CDR1 MNHEY and CDR2 SVGAGI. In DNA form, the CDR3 reads TGTGCCAGCAGCCAAGGGGGGATGAGGAATGAGCAGTTCTTC. Translation gives CASSQGGMRNEQFF.

V gene TRBV20-1 combines with J gene TRBJ2-4; D remains unclear. CDR3 length: 16 amino acids. CDR1 and CDR2 (germline): DFQATT, SNEGSKA (reference sequence). V was shortened by 0 bases and J by 13 bases, with 25 bases between the two germline ends. The CDR3 protein is CSARDRNHTTPLEQYF. Written as DNA, the CDR3 is TGCAGTGCTAGAGATCGAAACCATACTACACCCTTAGAGCAGTACTTC.

The rearrangement links TRBV12-3 or TRBV12-4 to TRBJ2-1; the D gene could be TRBD1 or TRBD2 (6 bases each). The CDR3 is 16 residues long. V was clipped by 1 base and J by 4 bases, with 14 bases between them. The CDR3 region is CASSLGRGADYNEQFF. The CDR3 coding sequence is TGTGCCAGCAGTTTAGGAAGGGGGGCGGATTACAATGAGCAGTTCTTC.

V is TRBV7-9 and J is TRBJ1-2; D unresolved. This CDR3 has 15 residues. V was pared by 5 bases and J by 2 bases, with 15 bases between. Looked up from germline, CDR1 is SEHNR and CDR2 is FQNEAQ (reference sequence). CDR3 sequence: CASSPMPSGNYGYTF. In DNA form, the CDR3 reads TGTGCCAGCAGCCCCATGCCTTCGGGAAACTATGGCTACACCTTC.

This sequence joins TRBV7-8 and TRBJ2-1, with D hard to call. Germline V gives CDR1 SGHVS, CDR2 FQNEAQ. Trimming pared 4 bases from V and 6 bases from J, leaving 28 bases between. The CDR3 sequence is 19 residues long. The CDR3: CASSSSTWQLYGPGNEQFF. In DNA form, the CDR3 reads TGTGCCAGCAGCTCGTCGACTTGGCAGTTGTACGGGCCGGGCAATGAGCAGTTCTTC. The full variable domain, rest sourced from reference TRBV7-8 and TRBJ2-1, is GAGVSQSPRYKVAKRGQDVALRCDPISGHVSLFWYQQALGQGPEFLTYFQNEAQLDKSGLPSDRFFAERPEGSVSTLKIQRTQQEDSAVYLCASSSSTWQLYGPGNEQFFGPGTRLTVL.

J is TRBJ2-5 and V is TRBV18, with 11 bases that match TRBD1. The CDR3 extends over 15 amino acids. Germline CDR1 KGHSH, CDR2 LQKENI. V shed 2 bases and J 4 bases; nucleotides not matched to a gene: 3. DNA for the CDR3: TGTGCCAGCTCACCAATGGGACAGGGGGTAGAGACCCAGTACTTC. Protein sequence: CASSPMGQGVETQYF.

The gene calls are TRBV18 and TRBJ1-1, with D uncertain. The CDR3 sequence is 12 residues long. With 5 bases removed from V and 4 bases from J, the gap between germline ends came to 8 bases. Per the germline V gene, CDR1 is KGHSH and CDR2 is LQKENI. CDR3 amino acids: CASSGYGTEAFF. The CDR3 nucleotides are TGTGCCAGCTCAGGGTATGGCACTGAAGCTTTCTTT.

In regard to this clonotype: A junction end diverges from the germline sequence, so it may reflect a read error. The chain joins TRBV6-1 to TRBJ2-1; 11 nucleotides line up with TRBD2. CDR1 is MNHNS and CDR2 is SASEGT in the germline V gene. The CDR3 length is 16 residues. The CDR3 here is CASSGAGTSGNNGQFF. CDR3 nucleotides: TGTGCCAGCAGTGGAGCTGGGACTAGCGGTAACAATGGGCAGTTCTTC.

This chain links TRBV28 with TRBJ2-1; the match to TRBD1 covers 7 bases. Germline-derived CDR1 and CDR2 are MDHEN and SYDVKM. The CDR3 sequence is 14 residues long. J lost 5 bases, V lost 5 bases, and 6 bases had no gene match. The CDR3 nucleotides are TGTGCCAGCAGTACTTTGACAGGGCACAATGAGCAGTTCTTC. Amino acids: CASSTLTGHNEQFF. The full variable domain, in which reference TRBV28 and TRBJ2-1 provide the parts outside the CDR3, is DVKVTQSSRYLVKRTGEKVFLECVQDMDHENMFWYRQDPGLGLRLIYFSYDVKMKEKGDIPEGYSVSREKKERFSLILESASTNQTSMYLCASSTLTGHNEQFFGPGTRLTVL.

V and J are TRBV11-2 and TRBJ1-1; D gene ambiguous. The CDR3 sequence is 13 residues long. V was cut by 2 bases and J by 6 bases, with 10 bases left in between. Germline V gives CDR1 SGHAT, CDR2 FQNNGV. The CDR3 loop reads CASSLIGLSEAFF. DNA of the CDR3: TGTGCCAGCAGCTTAATCGGGCTTTCTGAAGCTTTCTTT. The whole variable domain, filled in from reference TRBV11-2 and TRBJ1-1, reads EAGVAQSPRYKIIEKRQSVAFWCNPISGHATLYWYQQILGQGPKLLIQFQNNGVVDDSQLPKDRFSAERLKGVDSTLKIQPAKLEDSAVYLCASSLIGLSEAFFGQGTRLTVV.

This chain links TRBV7-9 with TRBJ2-1; TRBD2 matches at 8 bases. After removal of 5 bases from V and 2 bases from J, the junction contained 5 bases not matched to a gene. This CDR3 region has 15 residues. The germline V gene has CDR1 SEHNR and CDR2 FQNEAQ (reference sequence). The CDR3: CASSRGLDPYNEQFF. In DNA form, the CDR3 reads TGTGCCAGCAGCCGGGGACTAGATCCCTACAATGAGCAGTTCTTC. Supplemented by reference TRBV7-9 and TRBJ2-1, the full variable domain reads DTGVSQNPRHKITKRGQNVTFRCDPISEHNRLYWYRQTLGQGPEFLTYFQNEAQLEKSRLLSDRFSAERPKGSFSTLEIQRTEQGDSAMYLCASSRGLDPYNEQFFGPGTRLTVL.

V and J are TRBV5-1 and TRBJ2-1; 7 bases map to TRBD2. The CDR3 runs to 15 residues. Trimming removed 0 bases from V and 5 bases from J; junction bases left unmatched: 5. From germline, CDR1 is SGHRS and CDR2 YFSETQ. CDR3 in amino acids: CASSLGSSGNNEQFF. CDR3 bases: TGCGCCAGCAGCTTGGGATCTAGCGGTAACAATGAGCAGTTCTTC.